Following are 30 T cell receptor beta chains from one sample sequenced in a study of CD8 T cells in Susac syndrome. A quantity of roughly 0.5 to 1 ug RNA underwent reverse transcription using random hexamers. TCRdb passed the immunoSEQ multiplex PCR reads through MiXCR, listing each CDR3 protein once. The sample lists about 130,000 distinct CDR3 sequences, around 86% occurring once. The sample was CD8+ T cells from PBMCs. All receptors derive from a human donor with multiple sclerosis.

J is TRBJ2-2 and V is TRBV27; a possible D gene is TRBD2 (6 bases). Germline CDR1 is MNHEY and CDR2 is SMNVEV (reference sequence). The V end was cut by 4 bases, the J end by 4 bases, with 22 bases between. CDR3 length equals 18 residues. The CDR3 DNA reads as TGTGCCAGCAGTTCTCTTCGGGGCGGGGACCGGGGCACCGGGGAGCTGTTTTTT. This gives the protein CASSSLRGGDRGTGELFF.

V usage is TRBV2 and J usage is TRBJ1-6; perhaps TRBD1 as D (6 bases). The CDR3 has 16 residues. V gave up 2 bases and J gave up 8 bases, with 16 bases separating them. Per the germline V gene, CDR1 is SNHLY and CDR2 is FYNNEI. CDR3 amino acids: CASSESDRLFDSPLHF. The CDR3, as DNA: TGTGCCAGCAGTGAATCCGACAGGCTGTTTGATTCACCCCTCCACTTT. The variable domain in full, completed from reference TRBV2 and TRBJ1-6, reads EPEVTQTPSHQVTQMGQEVILRCVPISNHLYFYWYRQILGQKVEFLVSFYNNEISEKSEIFDDQFSVERPDGSNFTLKIRSTKLEDSAMYFCASSESDRLFDSPLHFGNGTRLTVT.

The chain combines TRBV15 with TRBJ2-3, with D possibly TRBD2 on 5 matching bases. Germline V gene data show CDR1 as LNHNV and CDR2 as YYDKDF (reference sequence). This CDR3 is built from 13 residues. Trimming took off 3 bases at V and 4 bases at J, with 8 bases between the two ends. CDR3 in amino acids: CATSRRVADTQYF. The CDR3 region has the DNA TGTGCCACCAGCAGGAGGGTAGCAGATACGCAGTATTTT. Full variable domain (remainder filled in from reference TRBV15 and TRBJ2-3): DAMVIQNPRYQVTQFGKPVTLSCSQTLNHNVMYWYQQKSSQAPKLLFHYYDKDFNNEADTPDNFQSRRPNTSFCFLDIRSPGLGDTAMYLCATSRRVADTQYFGPGTRLTVL.

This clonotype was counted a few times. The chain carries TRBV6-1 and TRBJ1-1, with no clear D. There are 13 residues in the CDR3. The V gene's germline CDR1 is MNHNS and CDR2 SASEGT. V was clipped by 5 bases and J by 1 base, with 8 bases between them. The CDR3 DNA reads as TGTGCCAGCAGTCCACGGGAGAACACTGAAGCTTTCTTT. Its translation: CASSPRENTEAFF.

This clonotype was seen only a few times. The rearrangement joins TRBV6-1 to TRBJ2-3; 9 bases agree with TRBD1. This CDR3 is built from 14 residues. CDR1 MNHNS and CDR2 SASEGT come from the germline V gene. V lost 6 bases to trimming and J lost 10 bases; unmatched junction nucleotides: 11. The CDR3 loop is CASREGTGWLPQYF. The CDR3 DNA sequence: TGTGCCAGCAGGGAGGGGACAGGGTGGCTACCGCAGTATTTT.

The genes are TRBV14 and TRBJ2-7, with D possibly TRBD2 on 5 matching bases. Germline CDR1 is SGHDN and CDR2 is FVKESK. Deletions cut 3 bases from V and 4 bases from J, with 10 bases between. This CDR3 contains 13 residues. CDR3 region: CASSQSGLYEQYF. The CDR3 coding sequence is TGTGCCAGCAGCCAGAGCGGTTTGTACGAGCAGTACTTC.

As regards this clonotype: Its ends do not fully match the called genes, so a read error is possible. The CDR3 protein is CTSSLATPDRGYEQYF. The DNA for the CDR3 is TGTACCAGCAGCTTAGCGACCCCGGACAGGGGTTACGAGCAGTACTTC. The rearrangement joins TRBV7-6 to TRBJ2-7; 9 bases match TRBD1. CDR1 SGHVS and CDR2 FNYEAQ come from the germline V gene. CDR3 length: 16 amino acids.

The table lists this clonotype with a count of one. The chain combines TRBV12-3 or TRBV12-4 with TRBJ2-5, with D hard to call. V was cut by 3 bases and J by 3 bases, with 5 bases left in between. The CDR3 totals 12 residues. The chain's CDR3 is CASSLQKETQYF. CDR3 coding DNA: TGTGCCAGCAGTTTGCAGAAAGAGACCCAGTACTTC.

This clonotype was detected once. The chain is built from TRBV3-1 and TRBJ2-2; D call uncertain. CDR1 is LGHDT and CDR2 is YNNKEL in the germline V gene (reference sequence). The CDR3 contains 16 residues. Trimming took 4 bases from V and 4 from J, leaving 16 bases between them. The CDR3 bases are TGTGCCAGCAGCCTCGATGGGTGGGGAATCACCGGGGAGCTGTTTTTT. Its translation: CASSLDGWGITGELFF.

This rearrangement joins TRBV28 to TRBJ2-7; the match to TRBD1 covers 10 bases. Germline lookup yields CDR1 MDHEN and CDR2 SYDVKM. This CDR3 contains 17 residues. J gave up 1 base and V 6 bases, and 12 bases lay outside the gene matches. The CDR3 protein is CASRMWGQGFFSYEQYF. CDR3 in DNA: TGTGCCAGCAGAATGTGGGGACAGGGGTTTTTTTCCTACGAGCAGTACTTC.

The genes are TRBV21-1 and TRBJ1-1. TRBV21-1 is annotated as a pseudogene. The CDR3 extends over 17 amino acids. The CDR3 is CASTKGGRRRLNTEAFF. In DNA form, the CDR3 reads TGTGCCAGCACCAAAGGGGGGAGGAGGAGGCTGAACACTGAAGCTTTCTTT.

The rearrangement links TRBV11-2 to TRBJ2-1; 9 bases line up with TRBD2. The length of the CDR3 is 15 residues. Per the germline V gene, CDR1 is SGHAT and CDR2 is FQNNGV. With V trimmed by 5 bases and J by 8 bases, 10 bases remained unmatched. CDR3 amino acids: CASSPLGGGGDEQFF. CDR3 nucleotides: TGTGCCAGCAGCCCCCTTGGCGGGGGGGGAGATGAGCAGTTCTTC.

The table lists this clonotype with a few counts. This chain's CDR3 is CATSDFHTGDVQFF. In DNA, the CDR3 is TGTGCCACCAGTGATTTTCATACAGGGGACGTGCAGTTCTTC. This rearrangement joins TRBV24-1 to TRBJ2-1; 7 nucleotides agree with TRBD1. This CDR3 contains 14 residues. Germline assignment: CDR1 KGHDR and CDR2 SFDVKD. J was trimmed by 12 bases and V by 1 base; bases with no gene match: 8.

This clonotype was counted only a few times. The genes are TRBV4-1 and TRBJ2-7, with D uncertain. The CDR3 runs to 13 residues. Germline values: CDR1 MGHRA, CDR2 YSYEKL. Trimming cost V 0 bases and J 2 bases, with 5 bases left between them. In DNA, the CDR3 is TGCGCCAGCAGCCAAGATGTACCCTACGAGCAGTACGTC. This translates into CASSQDVPYEQYV.

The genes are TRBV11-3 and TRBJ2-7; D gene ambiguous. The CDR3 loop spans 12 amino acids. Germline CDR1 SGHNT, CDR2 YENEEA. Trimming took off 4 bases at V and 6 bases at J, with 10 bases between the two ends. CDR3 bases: TGTGCCAGCAGCTCCCTCCGACCCGAGCAGTACGTC. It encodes CASSSLRPEQYV.

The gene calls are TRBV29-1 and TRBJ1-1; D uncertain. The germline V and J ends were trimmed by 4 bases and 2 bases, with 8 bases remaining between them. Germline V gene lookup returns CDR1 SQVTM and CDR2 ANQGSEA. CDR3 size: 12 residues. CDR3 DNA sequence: TGCAGCGTTGGGGCGGGTAACACTGAAGCTTTCTTT. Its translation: CSVGAGNTEAFF. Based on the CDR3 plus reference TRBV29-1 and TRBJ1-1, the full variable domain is SAVISQKPSRDICQRGTSLTIQCQVDSQVTMMFWYRQQPGQSLTLIATANQGSEATYESGFVIDKFPISRPNLTFSTLTVSNMSPEDSSIYLCSVGAGNTEAFFGQGTRLTVV.

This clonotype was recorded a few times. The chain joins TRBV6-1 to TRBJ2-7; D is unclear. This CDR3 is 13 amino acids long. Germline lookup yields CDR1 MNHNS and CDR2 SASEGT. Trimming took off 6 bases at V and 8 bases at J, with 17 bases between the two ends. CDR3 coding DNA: TGTGCCAGCAGACAACGACACTTACGAAAGCAGTACGTC. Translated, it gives CASRQRHLRKQYV.

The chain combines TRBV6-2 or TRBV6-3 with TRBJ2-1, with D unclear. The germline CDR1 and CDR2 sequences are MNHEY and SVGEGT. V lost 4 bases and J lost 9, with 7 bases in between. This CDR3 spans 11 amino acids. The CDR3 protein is CASSFGFEQFF. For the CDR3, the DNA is TGTGCCAGCAGTTTCGGCTTTGAGCAGTTCTTC.

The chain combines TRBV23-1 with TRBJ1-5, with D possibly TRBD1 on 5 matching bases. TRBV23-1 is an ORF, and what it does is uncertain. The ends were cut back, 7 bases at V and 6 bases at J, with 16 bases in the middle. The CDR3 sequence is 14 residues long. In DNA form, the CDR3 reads TGCGCCAGCAATGGGGAGGGACCGGGTCAGCCCCAGCATTTT. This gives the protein CASNGEGPGQPQHF.

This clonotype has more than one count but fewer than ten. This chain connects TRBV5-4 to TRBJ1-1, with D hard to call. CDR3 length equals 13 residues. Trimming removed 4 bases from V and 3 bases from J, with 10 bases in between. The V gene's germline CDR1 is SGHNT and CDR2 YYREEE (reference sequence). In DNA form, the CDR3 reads TGTGCCAGCAGCCGAGGATTGGACACTGAAGCTTTCTTT. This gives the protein CASSRGLDTEAFF.

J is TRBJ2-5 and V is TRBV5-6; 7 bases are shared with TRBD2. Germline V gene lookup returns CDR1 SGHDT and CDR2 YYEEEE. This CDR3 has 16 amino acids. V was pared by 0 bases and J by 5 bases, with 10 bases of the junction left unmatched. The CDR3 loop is CASSLEVGGKWETQYF. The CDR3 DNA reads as TGTGCCAGCAGCTTGGAAGTGGGAGGGAAATGGGAGACCCAGTACTTC. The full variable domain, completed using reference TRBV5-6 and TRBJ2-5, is DAGVTQSPTHLIKTRGQQVTLRCSPKSGHDTVSWYQQALGQGPQFIFQYYEEEERQRGNFPDRFSGHQFPNYSSELNVNALLLGDSALYLCASSLEVGGKWETQYFGPGTRLLVL.

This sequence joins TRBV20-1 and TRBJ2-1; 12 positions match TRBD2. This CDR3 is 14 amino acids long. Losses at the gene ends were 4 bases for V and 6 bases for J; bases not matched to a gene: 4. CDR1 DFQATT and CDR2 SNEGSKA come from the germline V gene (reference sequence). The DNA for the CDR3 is TGCAGTGCTATTCGACTAGCGGGAGCCAATGAGCAGTTCTTC. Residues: CSAIRLAGANEQFF.

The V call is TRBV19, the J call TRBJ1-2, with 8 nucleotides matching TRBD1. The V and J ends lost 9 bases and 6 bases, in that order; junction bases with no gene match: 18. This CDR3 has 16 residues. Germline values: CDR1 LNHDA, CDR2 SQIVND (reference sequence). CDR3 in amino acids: CASNILQGGKEDGYTF. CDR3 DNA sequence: TGTGCCAGCAATATTCTACAGGGGGGGAAGGAAGATGGCTACACCTTC.

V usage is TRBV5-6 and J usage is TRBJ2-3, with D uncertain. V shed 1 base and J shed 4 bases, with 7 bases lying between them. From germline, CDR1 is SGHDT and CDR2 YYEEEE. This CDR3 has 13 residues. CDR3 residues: CASSLSNSDTQYF. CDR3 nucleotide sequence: TGTGCCAGCAGCTTGTCAAACTCAGATACGCAGTATTTT.

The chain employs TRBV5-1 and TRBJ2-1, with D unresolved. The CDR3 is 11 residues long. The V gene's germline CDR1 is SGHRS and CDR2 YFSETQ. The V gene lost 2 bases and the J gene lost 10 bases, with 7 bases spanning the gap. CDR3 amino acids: CASSFSLEQFF. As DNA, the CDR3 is TGCGCCAGCAGCTTCTCTCTAGAGCAGTTCTTC.

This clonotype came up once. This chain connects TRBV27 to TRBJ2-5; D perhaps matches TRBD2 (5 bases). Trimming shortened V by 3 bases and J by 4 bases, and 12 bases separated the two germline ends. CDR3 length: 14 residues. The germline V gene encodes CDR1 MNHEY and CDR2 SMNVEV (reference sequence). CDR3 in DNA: TGTGCCAGCAGTTTCAACGGGGAAGGAGAGACCCAGTACTTC. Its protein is CASSFNGEGETQYF.

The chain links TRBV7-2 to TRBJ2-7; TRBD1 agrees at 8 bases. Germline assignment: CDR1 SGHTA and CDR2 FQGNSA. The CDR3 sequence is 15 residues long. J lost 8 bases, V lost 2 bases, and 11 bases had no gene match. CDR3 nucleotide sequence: TGTGCCAGCAGCTTACCGCCAGGGGGCCAAAACAAGCAGTACTTC. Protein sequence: CASSLPPGGQNKQYF.

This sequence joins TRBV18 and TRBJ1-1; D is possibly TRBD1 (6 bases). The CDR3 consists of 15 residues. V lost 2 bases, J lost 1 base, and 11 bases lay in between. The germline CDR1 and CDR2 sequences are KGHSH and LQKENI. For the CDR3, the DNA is TGTGCCAGCTCACCAGCACAGGGAGCGAACACTGAAGCTTTCTTT. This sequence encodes CASSPAQGANTEAFF. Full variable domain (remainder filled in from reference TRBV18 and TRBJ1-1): NAGVMQNPRHLVRRRGQEARLRCSPMKGHSHVYWYRQLPEEGLKFMVYLQKENIIDESGMPKERFSAEFPKEGPSILRIQQVVRGDSAAYFCASSPAQGANTEAFFGQGTRLTVV.

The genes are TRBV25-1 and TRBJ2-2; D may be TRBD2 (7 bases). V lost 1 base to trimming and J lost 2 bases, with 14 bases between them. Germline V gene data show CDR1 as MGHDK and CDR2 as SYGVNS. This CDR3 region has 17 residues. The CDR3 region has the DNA TGTGCCAGCAGTGAATGGGGGGGGCGGGAAAACACCGGGGAGCTGTTTTTT. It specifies CASSEWGGRENTGELFF. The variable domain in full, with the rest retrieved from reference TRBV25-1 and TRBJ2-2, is EADIYQTPRYLVIGTGKKITLECSQTMGHDKMYWYQQDPGMELHLIHYSYGVNSTEKGDLSSESTVSRIRTEHFPLTLESARPSHTSQYLCASSEWGGRENTGELFFGEGSRLTVL.

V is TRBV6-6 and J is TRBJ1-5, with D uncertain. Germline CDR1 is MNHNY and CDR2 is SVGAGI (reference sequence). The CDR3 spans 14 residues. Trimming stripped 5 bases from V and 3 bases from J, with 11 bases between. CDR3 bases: TGTGCCAGCAGTAAAGGAGTAAACAATCAGCCCCAGCATTTT. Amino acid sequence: CASSKGVNNQPQHF.